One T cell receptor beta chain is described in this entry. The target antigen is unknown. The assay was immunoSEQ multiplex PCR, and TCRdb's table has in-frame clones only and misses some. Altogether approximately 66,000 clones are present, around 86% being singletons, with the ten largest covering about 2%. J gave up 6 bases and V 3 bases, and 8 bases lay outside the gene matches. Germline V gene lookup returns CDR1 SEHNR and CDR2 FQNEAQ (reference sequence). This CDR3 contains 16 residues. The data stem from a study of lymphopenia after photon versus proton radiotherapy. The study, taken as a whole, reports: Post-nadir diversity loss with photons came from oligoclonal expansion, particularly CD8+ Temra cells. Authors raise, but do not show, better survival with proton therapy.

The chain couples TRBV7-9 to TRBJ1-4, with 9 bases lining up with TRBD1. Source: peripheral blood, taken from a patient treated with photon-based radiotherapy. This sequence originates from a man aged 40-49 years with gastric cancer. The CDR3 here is CASSFPSQGAHEKLFF. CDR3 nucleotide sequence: TGTGCCAGCAGCTTCCCCTCACAGGGGGCTCATGAAAAACTGTTTTTT.